This T cell receptor (beta chain) was observed in a study of OX40 agonist ivuxolimab in advanced cancers. The CDR3 loop spans 14 amino acids. The germline CDR1 and CDR2 sequences are MNHNY and SVGAGI (reference sequence). The V end lost 3 bases, the J end lost 6 bases, and 15 bases lay between the germline ends. Sequencing used immunoSEQ multiplex PCR; TCRdb keeps in-frame clones, though not all of them. The sample includes about 73,000 clones, roughly 90% of them seen just once. The clonotype comes from an adult with an advanced solid tumor such as melanoma, head and neck, liver or kidney cancer. The rearrangement uses TRBV6-6 and TRBJ2-7; D gene ambiguous. Sequences were derived from CD4+ or CD8+ T cells sorted from blood, sampled in a trial of the OX40 agonist ivuxolimab. The CDR3, as DNA: TGTGCCAGCAGTTATTCGAAATCCGGAGTCGAGCAGTACTTC. Its translation is CASSYSKSGVEQYF.